This is a list of T cell receptor beta chains from one sample in a study of neoadjuvant nivolumab and ipilimumab in lung cancer. The method was immunoSEQ multiplex PCR; TCRdb's version includes in-frame clones alone and lacks a portion of them. The table shows some 37,000 clones, with 75% to 90% occurring only once. Sequenced here: peripheral blood, sampled before neoadjuvant nivolumab, alone or with ipilimumab. The receptors shown here come from an adult with non-small cell lung cancer. Both conserved end residues are part of each CDR3. D genes are given only for firm matches. Part of the rows lack a size; the others show once, few, many or a class for expanded clones.

j_call d_call v_call clone_size cdr3_nt cdr3_aa
TRBJ2-7 NA TRBV6-1 NA TGTGCCAGCAGTGAAGGCTACGAGCAGTACTTC CASSEGYEQYF
TRBJ2-5 NA TRBV18 NA TGTGCCACTCGGGGAGAGACCCAGTACTTC CATRGETQYF
TRBJ2-7 NA TRBV4-3 NA TGCGCCAGCAGCCTTGGGACGGGGACCTACGAGCAGTACTTC CASSLGTGTYEQYF
TRBJ2-2 TRBD2 TRBV28 NA TGTGCCAGCAGACTAGCGGGTCCCGGGGAGCTGTTTTTT CASRLAGPGELFF
TRBJ2-7 NA TRBV4-2 few TGTGCCAGCAGCCAAGATATCTCGGGCGAGCAGTACTTC CASSQDISGEQYF
TRBJ2-5 NA TRBV5-1 NA TGCGCCAGCAGCTTGGGGGACGGAGATAAGGAGACCCAGTACTTC CASSLGDGDKETQYF
TRBJ1-1 NA TRBV29-1 NA TGCAGCGCCGCAGGGAATAGGGACACTGAAGCTTTCTTT CSAAGNRDTEAFF
TRBJ2-1 TRBD2 TRBV29-1 NA TGCAGCGTCCCACTAGCGGGAGGATCTAGTGAGCAGTTCTTC CSVPLAGGSSEQFF
TRBJ2-7 NA TRBV19 NA TGTGCCAGTAGTATAGGAGGATTCGGGAGAGGCTACGAGCAGTACTTC CASSIGGFGRGYEQYF
TRBJ1-2 NA TRBV30 NA TGTGCCTGGAGTGATTCCGGACGAGGCTATGGCTACACCTTC CAWSDSGRGYGYTF
TRBJ1-4 NA TRBV30 NA TGTGCCTGGATAGCGGATCGTGTAGGAAAACTGTTTTTT CAWIADRVGKLFF
TRBJ2-1 TRBD2 TRBV7-9 NA TGTGCCAGCAGCTTCCTAGCGGGACCCTACAATGAGCAGTTCTTC CASSFLAGPYNEQFF
TRBJ2-7 NA TRBV27 NA TGTGCCAGCAGTTTTGCCGGGAGTGCCTACGAGCAGTACTTC CASSFAGSAYEQYF
TRBJ1-5 TRBD1 TRBV18 NA TGTGCCAGCTCGGACAGGGATGCGGACCAGCCCCAGCATTTT CASSDRDADQPQHF
TRBJ2-7 TRBD1 TRBV27 NA TGTGCCAGCAGAAAACCGGGACAGGGGTACGAGCAGTACTTC CASRKPGQGYEQYF
TRBJ1-5 NA TRBV15 NA TGTGCCACCAGCAGAGACGCCCCAGGCAGTCAGCCCCAGCATTTT CATSRDAPGSQPQHF
TRBJ1-2 TRBD1 TRBV5-1 NA TGCGCCAGCAGCCCGGGGACAGGGATTAGTCGCTACACCTTC CASSPGTGISRYTF
TRBJ2-7 TRBD1 TRBV6-5 NA TGTGCTAGCAGCATACAGGGGGGTTACGAGCAGTACTTC CASSIQGGYEQYF
TRBJ1-2 TRBD1 TRBV28 NA TGTGCCAGCAGTTCACACTGGGAAGTTGAGGGGGCGTCCAATGGCTACACCTTC CASSSHWEVEGASNGYTF
TRBJ2-2 NA TRBV7-9 NA TGTGCCAGCAGCTTAGCCGGGGAGCTGTTTTTT CASSLAGELFF
TRBJ2-7 NA TRBV28 NA TGTGCCAGCAGCCGGTCATCTACCGGGACTTCCCCCTCCTACGAGCAGTACTTC CASSRSSTGTSPSYEQYF
TRBJ2-7 TRBD1 TRBV6-5 few TGTGCCAGCAAGACAGGGGACCGCCACGAGCAGTACTTC CASKTGDRHEQYF
TRBJ2-5 NA TRBV18 NA TGTGCCAGCTCACCAGGTAGCCAAGAGACCCAGTACTTC CASSPGSQETQYF
TRBJ2-7 NA TRBV10-2 once TGCGCCTCGATAGATGCTTACGAGCAGTACTTC CASIDAYEQYF
TRBJ2-7 NA TRBV5-5 NA TGTGCCAGCAGCTTGGTCATCTACGAGCAGTACTTC CASSLVIYEQYF
TRBJ2-5 TRBD1 TRBV18 NA TGTGCCAGCTCACCACGAAGGGACAGCCAAGAGACCCAGTACTTC CASSPRRDSQETQYF
TRBJ2-2 TRBD1 TRBV4-1 NA TGCGCCAGCAGCCACGGACAGGGGTCCCCCGGGGAGCTGTTTTTT CASSHGQGSPGELFF
TRBJ2-3 NA TRBV30 NA TGTGCCTGGAGGGATCCGGGACCTTACACAGATACGCAGTATTTT CAWRDPGPYTDTQYF
TRBJ2-7 TRBD1 TRBV7-2 NA TGTGCCAGCAGCTTAGCTTCCCCTGGGACAGGGGTTTCGTACGAGCAGTACTTC CASSLASPGTGVSYEQYF
TRBJ2-7 NA TRBV5-5 NA TGTGCCAGCAGCTTGTCCGTGGTCCTAGCGTTTTACGAGCAGTACTTC CASSLSVVLAFYEQYF
TRBJ2-7 TRBD2 TRBV5-8 NA TGTGCCAGCAGCTTAACTAGCGGGAGTGGGTACGAGCAGTACTTC CASSLTSGSGYEQYF
TRBJ2-5 TRBD2 TRBV11-2 once TGTGCCAGCAGCTTAGTAGCGGGAGTTAGACAAGAGACCCAGTACTTC CASSLVAGVRQETQYF
TRBJ2-7 TRBD1 TRBV27 once TGTGCCAGCAGTTTATATAAGGGGGCAGGCTACGAGCAGTACTTC CASSLYKGAGYEQYF
TRBJ2-1 NA TRBV6-4 NA TGTGCCAGCAGTGACCGCGAGTCCAATGAGCAGTTCTTC CASSDRESNEQFF
TRBJ2-7 TRBD2 TRBV5-1 once TGCGCCAGCAGCTTGGGGGGAGCGGGAGAAGGCGGTTGGGAGCAGTACTTC CASSLGGAGEGGWEQYF
TRBJ2-7 NA TRBV18 NA TGTGCCAGCTCACCCTCTGGTACGTCCGAGCAGTACTTC CASSPSGTSEQYF
TRBJ2-4 NA TRBV7-2 NA TGTGCCAGCAGCTTACTAGCTCGGGACATTCAGTACTTC CASSLLARDIQYF
TRBJ2-2 NA TRBV7-3 few TGTGCCAGCAGCCTGAGGCCGCCCGGGGAGCTGTTTTTT CASSLRPPGELFF
TRBJ2-2 TRBD1 TRBV29-1 NA TGCAGCGTTTCGACAGGGGGCGGGGGCACCGGGGAGCTGTTTTTT CSVSTGGGGTGELFF
TRBJ2-7 TRBD1 TRBV7-3 NA TGTGCCAGCAGCAAAGGGGCGGACAGGGGGCGCGAGCAGTACTTC CASSKGADRGREQYF
TRBJ2-7 TRBD2 TRBV19 NA TGTGCCAGTAGTTCCACGACGGGGGGTGAGCAGTACTTC CASSSTTGGEQYF
TRBJ2-2 TRBD1 TRBV6-5 NA TGTGCCAGCAGTCGCGGACAGGGCCTAACCGGGGAGCTGTTTTTT CASSRGQGLTGELFF
TRBJ2-5 NA TRBV7-2 NA TGTGCCAGCAGCCGGCGGTCTAGCCAAGAGACCCAGTACTTC CASSRRSSQETQYF
TRBJ2-3 NA TRBV27 NA TGTGCCAGCAGTTTCTCCAGGGGGGGCACAGATACGCAGTATTTT CASSFSRGGTDTQYF
TRBJ2-7 TRBD1 TRBV7-2 NA TGTGCCAGCAGCTTAGCGGTGGGACAGCCACCCTACGAGCAGTACTTC CASSLAVGQPPYEQYF
TRBJ2-2 NA TRBV2 NA TGTGCCAGCAGTGTGATAGGGGATGGCGGGGAGCTGTTTTTT CASSVIGDGGELFF
TRBJ2-7 TRBD2 TRBV2 NA TGTGCCAGCAGGGAAGCGGGAGGTTCCTACGAGCAGTACTTC CASREAGGSYEQYF
TRBJ1-1 NA TRBV7-7 NA TGTGCCAGCAGCTTAGGGGGGACGGAAACCTCCACTGAAGCTTTCTTT CASSLGGTETSTEAFF
TRBJ2-5 NA TRBV5-4 once TGTGCCAGCAGCTTGGTCCCGGGTGAGGAGACCCAGTACTTC CASSLVPGEETQYF
TRBJ2-7 NA TRBV6-1 NA TGTGCCAGCTGCTACCAACGTACCTACGAGCAGTACTTC CASCYQRTYEQYF
TRBJ2-2 NA TRBV11-3 NA TGTGCCAGCAGCTTAGATCGTTCAGGAGGAACTGGGGAGCTGTTTTTT CASSLDRSGGTGELFF
TRBJ2-7 NA TRBV15 few TGTGCCACCAGCAGAGATCGCCGAACAGGGCTCTCCTACGAGCAGTACTTC CATSRDRRTGLSYEQYF
TRBJ2-1 NA TRBV28 NA TGTGCCAGCAGTTTAGCCCGGGAGCAGTTCTTC CASSLAREQFF
TRBJ2-5 NA TRBV2 NA TGTGCCAGCAGTAGCGGCAGGGGAAGGGAGACCCAGTACTTC CASSSGRGRETQYF
TRBJ2-2 NA TRBV18 NA TGTGCCAGCTCACCATCGAGCTGGTCGGACGGCAACACCGGGGAGCTGTTTTTT CASSPSSWSDGNTGELFF
TRBJ2-5 TRBD1 TRBV7-2 NA TGTGCCAGCAGCCCCTGGGACAGGGGGCAAGAGACCCAGTACTTC CASSPWDRGQETQYF
TRBJ2-3 NA TRBV10-3 NA TGTGCCATCAGTGACCAAGAGACGCAACTCACAGATACGCAGTATTTT CAISDQETQLTDTQYF